The clone carrying this TCR beta chain was counted at least ten times. Its antigen is still unknown. The sample comes from a study of breast tumors, draining lymph nodes, adjacent tissues. Study findings and constraints: Tumor repertoires ranked between lymph nodes and nontumor tissue in diversity, with V and J gene preferences. Data only fit, rather than demonstrated, lymph node origin of most tumor T cells. Most tumor T cells seemingly derive from lymph node, then expand in tumor. Luminal-like breast cancer showed significantly higher tumor–nontumor repertoire similarity than basal-like.

Samples came from axillary lymph nodes draining the breast cancer. Germline V gene data show CDR1 as DFQATT and CDR2 as SNEGSKA (reference sequence). This CDR3 is built from 16 residues. TCRdb used MiXCR to reprocess the multiplex PCR reads, holding one entry per CDR3 protein. The sample yields roughly 120,000 distinct CDR3 sequences, less than 20% seen once. This TCR derives from a female donor with breast cancer. Some clones in this sample may be carry-over from other donors' samples. The specimen sequenced was axillary lymph node tissue. The V call is TRBV20-1, the J call TRBJ2-1; 15 bases fit TRBD2. The CDR3 is CSRTSGRAYSYNEQFF. The CDR3 DNA reads as TGCTCAAGGACTAGCGGGAGGGCCTACTCTTACAATGAGCAGTTCTTC.